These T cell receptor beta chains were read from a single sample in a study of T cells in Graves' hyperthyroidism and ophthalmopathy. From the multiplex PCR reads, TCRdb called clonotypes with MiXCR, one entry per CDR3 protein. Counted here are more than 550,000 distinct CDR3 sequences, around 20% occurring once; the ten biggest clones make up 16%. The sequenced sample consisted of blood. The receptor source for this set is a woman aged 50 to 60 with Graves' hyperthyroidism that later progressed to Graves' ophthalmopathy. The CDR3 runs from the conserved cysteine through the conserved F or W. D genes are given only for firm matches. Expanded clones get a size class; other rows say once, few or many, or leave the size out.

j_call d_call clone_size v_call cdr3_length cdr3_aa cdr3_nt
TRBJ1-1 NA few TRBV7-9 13 CASSDRIGAEAFF TGTGCCAGCAGCGACAGAATAGGGGCTGAAGCTTTCTTT
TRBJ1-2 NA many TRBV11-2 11 CASSQGFGYTF TGTGCCAGCAGCCAGGGGTTCGGCTACACCTTC
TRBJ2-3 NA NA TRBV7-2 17 CASSSRPSLDYTDTQYF TGTGCCAGCAGCTCCCGTCCGAGTCTGGACTACACAGATACGCAGTATTTT
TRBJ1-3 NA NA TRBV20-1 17 CSARPANRAGSGNTIYF TGCAGTGCTAGACCGGCGAACAGGGCGGGCTCTGGAAACACCATATATTTT
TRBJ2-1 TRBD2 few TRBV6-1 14 CASSVPSGYNEQFF TGTGCCAGCAGTGTCCCTAGCGGCTACAATGAGCAGTTCTTC
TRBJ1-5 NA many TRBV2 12 CASSGINQPQHF TGTGCCAGCAGCGGTATCAATCAGCCCCAGCATTTT
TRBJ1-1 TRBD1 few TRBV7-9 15 CASSSVRDRATEAFF TGTGCCAGCAGCTCAGTAAGAGACAGGGCCACTGAAGCTTTCTTT
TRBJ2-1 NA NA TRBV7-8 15 CASSLLLGSYNEQFF TGTGCCAGCAGCCTACTACTAGGTTCCTACAATGAGCAGTTCTTC
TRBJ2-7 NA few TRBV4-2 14 CASSQRFGVYEQYF TGTGCCAGCAGCCAACGTTTCGGGGTTTACGAGCAGTACTTC
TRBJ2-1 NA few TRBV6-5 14 CASSYLQVDNEQFF TGTGCCAGCAGTTACTTACAGGTGGACAATGAGCAGTTCTTC
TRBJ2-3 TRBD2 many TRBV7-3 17 CASSLTSGGSSTDTQYF TGTGCCAGCAGCTTAACTAGCGGGGGGTCGAGCACAGATACGCAGTATTTT
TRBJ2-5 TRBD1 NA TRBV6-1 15 CASGRGTVHQETQYF TGTGCCAGCGGTCGAGGGACAGTCCATCAAGAGACCCAGTACTTC
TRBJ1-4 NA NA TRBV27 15 CASSLGGESNEKLFF TGTGCCAGCAGTTTGGGCGGGGAGTCTAATGAAAAACTGTTTTTT
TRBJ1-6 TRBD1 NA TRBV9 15 CASSVGDRYNSPLHF TGTGCCAGCAGCGTGGGGGACAGGTATAATTCACCCCTCCACTTT
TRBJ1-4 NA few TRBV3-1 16 CASSPPGTLGPVKLFF TGTGCCAGCAGCCCTCCCGGCACGCTCGGTCCAGTAAAACTGTTTTTT
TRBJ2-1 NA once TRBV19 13 CASSPRPSNEQFF TGTGCCAGTAGTCCCCGGCCGTCTAATGAGCAGTTCTTC
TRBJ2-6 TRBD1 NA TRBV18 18 CASSLRQGHGTGANVLTF TGTGCCAGCTCATTACGACAGGGACATGGTACAGGGGCCAACGTCCTGACTTTC
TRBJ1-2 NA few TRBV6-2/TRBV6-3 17 CASTERGLITAGYGYTF TGTGCCAGCACCGAAAGGGGATTGATCACAGCGGGCTATGGCTACACCTTC
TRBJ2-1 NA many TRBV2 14 CASVYATSYNEQFF TGTGCCAGCGTATACGCCACCTCTTACAATGAGCAGTTCTTC
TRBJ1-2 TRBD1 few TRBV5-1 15 CASSAMDRANYGYTF TGCGCCAGCAGCGCCATGGACAGGGCTAACTATGGCTACACCTTC
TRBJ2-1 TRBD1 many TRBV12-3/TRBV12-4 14 CASSFTGGLNEQFF TGTGCCAGCAGTTTCACAGGGGGCTTGAATGAGCAGTTCTTC
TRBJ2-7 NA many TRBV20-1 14 CSARVRDTYYEQYF TGCAGTGCCCGTGTGAGGGACACCTACTACGAGCAGTACTTC
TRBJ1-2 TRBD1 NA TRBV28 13 CASTSDRIYGYTF TGTGCCAGCACCTCGGACAGGATCTATGGCTACACCTTC
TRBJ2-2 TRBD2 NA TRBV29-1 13 CSVAGGGSGELFF TGCAGCGTTGCGGGGGGAGGCTCCGGGGAGCTGTTTTTT
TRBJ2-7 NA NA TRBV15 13 CATSRSRLGEQYF TGTGCCACCAGCAGATCCCGGCTCGGCGAGCAGTACTTC
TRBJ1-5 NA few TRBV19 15 CASSSIGGSNQPQHF TGTGCCAGTAGTTCGATTGGGGGAAGCAATCAGCCCCAGCATTTT
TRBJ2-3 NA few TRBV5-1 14 CASSLDVVVDTQYF TGCGCCAGCAGCTTGGATGTCGTGGTCGATACGCAGTATTTT
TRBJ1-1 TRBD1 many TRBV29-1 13 CSVVRDRDTEAFF TGCAGCGTCGTCCGGGACAGGGACACTGAAGCTTTCTTT
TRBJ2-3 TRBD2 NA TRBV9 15 CASSVRAGGTDTQYF TGTGCCAGCAGCGTCAGGGCGGGGGGAACAGATACGCAGTATTTT
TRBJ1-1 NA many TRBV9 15 CASSVDPRMNTEAFF TGTGCCAGCAGCGTAGATCCAAGGATGAACACTGAAGCTTTCTTT
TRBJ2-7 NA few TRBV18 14 CASSLADRSYEQYF TGTGCCAGCTCACTGGCCGACAGGTCCTACGAGCAGTACTTC
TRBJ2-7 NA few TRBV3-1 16 CASSQITRGARNEQYF TGTGCCAGCAGCCAAATTACCCGGGGGGCCCGGAACGAGCAGTACTTC
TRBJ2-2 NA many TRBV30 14 CAWSRGTNTGELFF TGTGCCTGGAGTAGGGGGACAAACACCGGGGAGCTGTTTTTT
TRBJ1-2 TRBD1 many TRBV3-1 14 CASSQTGVNYGYTF TGTGCCAGCAGCCAGACAGGGGTTAACTATGGCTACACCTTC
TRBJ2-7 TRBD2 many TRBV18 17 CASSPSLPAGGLYEQYF TGTGCCAGCTCACCATCTCTCCCAGCGGGGGGGCTCTACGAGCAGTACTTC
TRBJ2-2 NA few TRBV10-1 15 CASSESAGNTGELFF TGCGCCAGCAGTGAGTCGGCAGGGAATACCGGGGAGCTGTTTTTT
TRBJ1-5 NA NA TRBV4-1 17 CASSHYNGPHSNQPQHF TGCGCCAGCAGCCATTACAACGGCCCCCATAGCAATCAGCCCCAGCATTTT
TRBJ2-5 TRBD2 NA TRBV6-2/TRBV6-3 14 CASGRWTSQETQYF TGTGCCAGCGGAAGGTGGACTAGCCAAGAGACCCAGTACTTC
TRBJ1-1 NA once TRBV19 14 CASNPGQMNTEAFF TGTGCCAGTAACCCCGGACAGATGAACACTGAAGCTTTCTTT
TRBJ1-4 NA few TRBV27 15 CASSQQGGVGEKLFF TGTGCCAGCAGTCAACAGGGCGGGGTTGGTGAAAAACTGTTTTTT
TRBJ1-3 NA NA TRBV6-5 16 CASSYLRDISGNTIYF TGTGCCAGCAGTTACTTGCGGGACATCTCTGGAAACACCATATATTTT
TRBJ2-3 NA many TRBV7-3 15 CASSLGYTSTDTQYF TGTGCCAGCAGCTTAGGCTACACTAGCACAGATACGCAGTATTTT